The T cell receptor beta chain under discussion was sequenced for a study of blood T cell repertoires in COVID-19. Study-level information: Sites in the United States, Italy and Spain provided acute and convalescent COVID-19 samples. T cells, B-cell-depleted T cells, or PBMCs supplied cDNA or gDNA.

Sequencing was performed with immunoSEQ multiplex PCR; in TCRdb, only in-frame clones are kept and a portion is missing. The table has a few hundred thousand clones, 65% to 90% seen once. There are 12 residues in the CDR3. Looked up from germline, CDR1 is LGHDT and CDR2 is YNNKEL (reference sequence). The trim removed 3 bases at V and 14 bases at J, leaving 9 bases unmatched. This clone came up once. The origin of this receptor is a woman aged 45-65 years with acute or convalescent COVID-19. This chain connects TRBV3-1 (or the pseudogene TRBV3-2) to TRBJ2-5; 7 bases match TRBD2. What was sequenced was peripheral blood. CDR3 in amino acids: CASSQEGREYYF. The DNA of the CDR3 is TGTGCCAGCAGCCAGGAAGGGCGGGAGTATTACTTC.